Listed below are T cell receptor beta chains from one sample, sequenced in a study of blood T cell repertoires in COVID-19. Assay used: immunoSEQ multiplex PCR; TCRdb lists only in-frame clones, some missing. The repertoire holds about 23,000 clones, about nine tenths seen once, with more than 15% in the top ten. Sequencing was done on a sample of peripheral blood. These TCRs come from a human donor in a cohort sampled during active COVID-19. The CDR3 runs from the conserved cysteine through the conserved F or W. A D gene is named only where the DNA matches it firmly. Clone sizes are given selectively: once, few, many, or a class where the clone is expanded.

j_gene | abundance | d_gene | v_gene | CDR3aa | CDR3nt
TRBJ2-3 | once | . | TRBV24-1 | CATSDLENDTQYF | TGTGCCACCAGTGATTTGGAGAACGATACGCAGTATTTT
TRBJ2-5 | . | . | TRBV10-3 | CAISEPKETQYF | TGTGCCATCAGTGAGCCCAAAGAGACCCAGTACTTC
TRBJ2-7 | . | TRBD2 | TRBV13 | CASSPLAGGYEQYF | TGTGCCAGCAGCCCACTAGCGGGGGGCTACGAGCAGTACTTC
TRBJ1-3 | . | . | TRBV3-1/TRBV3-2 | CASSPHSGNTIYF | TGTGCCAGCAGCCCCCATTCTGGAAACACCATATATTTT
TRBJ2-3 | . | TRBD2 | TRBV6-5 | CASGASGGTDTQYF | TGTGCCAGCGGGGCTAGCGGGGGCACAGATACGCAGTATTTT
TRBJ1-1 | . | . | TRBV6-4 | CASSPGDTEAFF | TGTGCCAGCAGTCCAGGGGACACTGAAGCTTTCTTT
TRBJ1-5 | . | . | TRBV7-2 | CASSLGVVGQPQHF | TGTGCCAGCAGCTTAGGGGTAGTCGGGCAGCCCCAGCATTTT
TRBJ1-1 | medium-sized | . | TRBV7-8 | CASSPSSTEAFF | TGTGCCAGCAGCCCTAGTAGCACTGAAGCTTTCTTT
TRBJ2-1 | . | . | TRBV29-1 | CSVVENEQFF | TGCAGCGTTGTCGAGAATGAGCAGTTCTTC
TRBJ2-2 | few | . | TRBV2 | CASGGAFTGELFF | TGTGCCAGCGGGGGGGCTTTCACCGGGGAGCTGTTTTTT
TRBJ2-2 | . | . | TRBV6-5 | CASSYRTTGELFF | TGTGCCAGCAGCTATCGCACCACCGGGGAGCTGTTTTTT
TRBJ1-5 | . | . | TRBV3-1/TRBV3-2 | CASSQGSVGYQPQHF | TGTGCCAGCAGCCAAGGCTCCGTGGGCTATCAGCCCCAGCATTTT
TRBJ2-1 | . | . | TRBV4-2 | CASSRDRDEQFF | TGTGCCAGCAGCCGAGACCGGGATGAGCAGTTCTTC
TRBJ1-2 | . | . | TRBV4-1 | CASSQGRGYYGYTF | TGCGCCAGCAGCCAAGGGAGGGGATACTATGGCTACACCTTC
TRBJ1-2 | . | . | TRBV6-4 | CASSDTYRPTNYGYTF | TGTGCCAGCAGTGACACTTACAGGCCTACGAACTATGGCTACACCTTC
TRBJ1-1 | . | . | TRBV18 | CASSPQTGTNTEAFF | TGTGCCAGCTCACCTCAAACAGGGACGAACACTGAAGCTTTCTTT
TRBJ2-7 | . | TRBD1 | TRBV7-2 | CASSTRQGAYEQYF | TGTGCCAGCAGCACCAGACAGGGGGCGTACGAGCAGTACTTC
TRBJ1-4 | . | . | TRBV7-8 | CASSLLPEATNEKLFF | TGTGCCAGCAGCTTACTTCCAGAAGCAACTAATGAAAAACTGTTTTTT
TRBJ2-7 | . | TRBD1 | TRBV5-1 | CASSQTTGVSYEQYF | TGCGCCAGCAGCCAAACGACAGGGGTCTCCTACGAGCAGTACTTC
TRBJ1-1 | . | . | TRBV13 | CASSLGPSGQRNTEAFF | TGTGCCAGCAGCTTAGGCCCCTCAGGACAGCGGAACACTGAAGCTTTCTTT
TRBJ1-5 | . | TRBD1 | TRBV7-9 | CASSLGAGGGQPQHF | TGTGCCAGCAGCTTAGGGGCAGGGGGAGGTCAGCCCCAGCATTTT
TRBJ2-7 | . | TRBD2 | TRBV2 | CASMGLAGYEQYF | TGTGCCAGCATGGGACTAGCGGGCTACGAGCAGTACTTC
TRBJ1-4 | . | TRBD1 | TRBV29-1 | CSGTTGPNEKLFF | TGCAGCGGGACGACAGGGCCTAATGAAAAACTGTTTTTT
TRBJ2-7 | . | . | TRBV12-5 | CASGLGDEQYF | TGTGCTAGTGGTTTGGGAGACGAGCAGTACTTC
TRBJ2-7 | . | TRBD2 | TRBV18 | CASSPPGLAGGYEQYF | TGTGCCAGCTCACCACCGGGACTAGCGGGGGGCTACGAGCAGTACTTC
TRBJ2-2 | . | . | TRBV3-1/TRBV3-2 | CASSQDTTGELFF | TGTGCCAGCAGCCAAGACACTACCGGGGAGCTGTTTTTT
TRBJ1-2 | . | . | TRBV9 | CASSAEGGRNGYTF | TGTGCCAGCAGCGCCGAAGGGGGTAGGAATGGCTACACCTTC
TRBJ2-5 | . | TRBD2 | TRBV11-2 | CASSLALAGGQETQYF | TGTGCCAGCAGCTTAGCTCTAGCGGGGGGGCAGGAGACCCAGTACTTC
TRBJ1-2 | few | TRBD1 | TRBV2 | CASTIIQTGEGYTF | TGTGCCAGCACAATTATCCAAACAGGGGAAGGCTACACCTTC
TRBJ2-2 | . | TRBD1 | TRBV11-2 | CASISGTGGIGELFF | TGTGCCAGCATTTCCGGGACAGGGGGTATCGGGGAGCTGTTTTTT
TRBJ1-1 | . | . | TRBV6-1 | CASSDWQGRGGTEAFF | TGTGCCAGCAGTGATTGGCAGGGAAGAGGAGGGACTGAAGCTTTCTTT
TRBJ2-5 | . | TRBD2 | TRBV5-1 | CASSPTSGGETQYF | TGCGCCAGCAGCCCTACTAGCGGGGGAGAGACCCAGTACTTC
TRBJ2-5 | . | TRBD1 | TRBV11-1 | CASSPRDSPQETQYF | TGTGCCAGCAGCCCCCGGGACAGTCCCCAAGAGACCCAGTACTTC
TRBJ2-3 | . | . | TRBV24-1 | CATSDRGQNRADTQYF | TGTGCCACCAGTGATCGTGGACAGAACCGGGCGGATACGCAGTATTTT
TRBJ1-2 | . | TRBD1 | TRBV27 | CASSRDRAYGYTF | TGTGCCAGCAGTCGGGACAGGGCCTATGGCTACACCTTC
TRBJ1-4 | . | . | TRBV4-3 | CASSQDSEGVRLFF | TGCGCCAGCAGCCAAGATTCGGAGGGAGTTAGACTGTTTTTT
TRBJ1-1 | . | . | TRBV5-5 | CASSPRGALTLAEAFF | TGTGCCAGCAGCCCGCGTGGGGCGCTCACCCTGGCTGAAGCTTTCTTT
TRBJ1-1 | . | . | TRBV12-3/TRBV12-4 | CASSLPDRGEAFF | TGTGCCAGCAGTTTACCCGACAGAGGTGAAGCTTTCTTT
TRBJ2-7 | . | TRBD2 | TRBV6-5 | CASRQSGGAYEQYF | TGTGCCAGCAGACAAAGCGGGGGGGCCTACGAGCAGTACTTC
TRBJ2-1 | . | TRBD1 | TRBV7-6 | CASSLAGTGTYNEQFF | TGTGCCAGCAGCTTAGCCGGGACAGGTACCTACAATGAGCAGTTCTTC
TRBJ1-6 | . | TRBD1 | TRBV7-6 | CASSLLQGDNSPLHF | TGTGCCAGCAGCTTATTACAGGGGGATAATTCACCCCTCCACTTT
TRBJ2-7 | . | . | TRBV14 | CASSQVNEQYF | TGTGCCAGCAGCCAAGTTAACGAGCAGTACTTC
TRBJ1-2 | once | . | TRBV6-2/TRBV6-3 | CASSYPTEITNYGYTF | TGTGCCAGCAGTTACCCAACGGAGATAACTAACTATGGCTACACCTTC
TRBJ1-2 | . | . | TRBV5-6 | CASSLRQPRYGYTF | TGTGCCAGCAGCCTACGACAGCCCCGCTATGGCTACACCTTC
TRBJ1-1 | . | . | TRBV2 | CASSEASGSNTEAFF | TGTGCCAGCAGTGAAGCTTCCGGGTCCAACACTGAAGCTTTCTTT
TRBJ1-2 | . | . | TRBV4-3 | CASSQGGEGYTF | TGCGCCAGCAGCCAAGGGGGCGAAGGCTACACCTTC